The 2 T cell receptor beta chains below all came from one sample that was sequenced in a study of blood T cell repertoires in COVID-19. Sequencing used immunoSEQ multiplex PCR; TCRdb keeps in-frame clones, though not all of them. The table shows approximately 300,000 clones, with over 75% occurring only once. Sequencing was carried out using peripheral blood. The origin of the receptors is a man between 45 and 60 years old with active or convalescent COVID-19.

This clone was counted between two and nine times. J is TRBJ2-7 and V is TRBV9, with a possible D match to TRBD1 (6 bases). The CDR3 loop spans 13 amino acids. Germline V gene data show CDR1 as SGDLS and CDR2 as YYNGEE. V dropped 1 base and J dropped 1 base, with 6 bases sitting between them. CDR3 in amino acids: CASSVTGSYEQYF. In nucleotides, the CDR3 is TGTGCCAGCAGCGTAACAGGGTCCTACGAGCAGTACTTC.

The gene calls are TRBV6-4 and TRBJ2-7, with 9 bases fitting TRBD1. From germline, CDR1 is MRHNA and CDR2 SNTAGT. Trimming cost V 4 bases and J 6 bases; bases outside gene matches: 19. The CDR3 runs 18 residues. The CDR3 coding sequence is TGTGCCAGCAGTGTCCACGTCATCCGGGACAGGGTAGGCTGCGAGCAGTACTTC. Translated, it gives CASSVHVIRDRVGCEQYF.